A selection of T cell receptor beta chains follows, all from one sample in a study of blood T cell repertoires in COVID-19. Assay: immunoSEQ multiplex PCR; the TCRdb copy retains only in-frame clones and omits some. Seen here are under 200,000 clones, around 80% observed once, and the top ten hold approximately 7%. The sequenced sample was peripheral blood. The receptors shown here come from a man between 65 and 85 years old with active or convalescent COVID-19. Both conserved end residues are part of each CDR3. Fields, in order: CDR3 protein, CDR3 DNA, D gene, J gene, V gene, clone size. A D gene is named only where the DNA matches it firmly. A clone size is listed for some rows: how often the clone was seen (once, few, many), or a class if it is expanded.

CASRLQGPTEAFF,TGTGCCAGCAGATTACAGGGACCCACTGAAGCTTTCTTT,NA,TRBJ1-1,TRBV2,NA
CASSGQGRHQPQHF,TGTGCCAGCAGCGGACAGGGACGACATCAGCCCCAGCATTTT,TRBD1,TRBJ1-5,TRBV6-2/TRBV6-3,NA
CASSLVHGANVLTF,TGCGCCAGCAGCTTGGTCCATGGGGCCAACGTCCTGACTTTC,NA,TRBJ2-6,TRBV5-1,NA
CASSPDIGGTEAFF,TGTGCCAGCTCACCGGATATTGGGGGGACTGAAGCTTTCTTT,NA,TRBJ1-1,TRBV18,NA
CASSQGRTGSLYEQYF,TGCGCCAGCAGCCAAGGAAGGACGGGAAGCCTCTACGAGCAGTACTTC,NA,TRBJ2-7,TRBV5-1,few
CASSSPTGDTEAFF,TGTGCCAGCAGCTCCCCCACAGGGGATACTGAAGCTTTCTTT,TRBD1,TRBJ1-1,TRBV11-2,NA
CAISDGGYNSPLHF,TGTGCCATCAGTGACGGGGGGTATAATTCACCCCTCCACTTT,NA,TRBJ1-6,TRBV10-3,NA
CASSEGRGLFNSPLHF,TGTGCCAGCAGTGAAGGCAGGGGGCTATTTAATTCACCCCTCCACTTT,TRBD1,TRBJ1-6,TRBV25-1,NA
CASSGAENEQFF,TGCGCCAGCAGTGGGGCAGAGAATGAGCAGTTCTTC,NA,TRBJ2-1,TRBV10-1,few
CASSQSGQANQPQHF,TGTGCCAGCAGCCAATCGGGACAGGCCAATCAGCCCCAGCATTTT,TRBD1,TRBJ1-5,TRBV16,NA
CASRFPGHSEHF,TGTGCCAGCAGGTTCCCGGGACATTCGGAACATTTT,NA,TRBJ1-5,TRBV6-5,NA
CASSDLGDRNYGYTF,TGTGCCAGCAGTGATTTAGGGGATCGGAACTATGGCTACACCTTC,NA,TRBJ1-2,TRBV2,NA
CASSTGLAYNEQFF,TGTGCCAGCAGCACGGGACTAGCCTACAATGAGCAGTTCTTC,TRBD2,TRBJ2-1,TRBV11-3,NA
CASTAAGGYTF,TGTGCCAGCACCGCAGCAGGTGGCTACACCTTC,NA,TRBJ1-2,TRBV2,NA
CASSYTHRLAGGIDTGELFF,TGTGCCAGCAGTTACACCCACCGTCTAGCGGGGGGGATCGACACCGGGGAGCTGTTTTTT,TRBD2,TRBJ2-2,TRBV6-2/TRBV6-3,NA
CASSPRNSRESPLHF,TGTGCCAGCAGCCCGCGGAATAGCCGTGAGTCACCCCTCCACTTT,NA,TRBJ1-6,TRBV7-6,NA
CSTLPSTDTQYF,TGCAGCACCCTACCTAGCACAGATACGCAGTATTTT,NA,TRBJ2-3,TRBV29-1,NA
CASSQDRAPSSYNEQFF,TGTGCCAGCAGCCAAGACAGGGCGCCAAGCTCCTACAATGAGCAGTTCTTC,NA,TRBJ2-1,TRBV3-1/TRBV3-2,NA
CASSLIVPGGSNSPLHF,TGCGCCAGCAGCTTGATTGTGCCAGGGGGCAGTAATTCACCCCTCCACTTT,TRBD1,TRBJ1-6,TRBV5-1,NA
CASSLAGVYNSPLHF,TGTGCCAGCAGCTTGGCGGGGGTTTATAATTCACCCCTCCACTTT,NA,TRBJ1-6,TRBV5-4,few
CASTPGGAQMNTEAFF,TGTGCCAGCACCCCCGGGGGGGCCCAGATGAACACTGAAGCTTTCTTT,NA,TRBJ1-1,TRBV28,NA
CASSFQGTGNGYTF,TGCGCCAGCAGTTTCCAAGGGACAGGGAATGGCTACACCTTC,TRBD1,TRBJ1-2,TRBV10-2,NA
CASSEYVASGRYGTQYF,TGTGCCAGCAGTGAATACGTAGCTAGCGGGAGATACGGTACGCAGTATTTT,TRBD2,TRBJ2-3,TRBV6-1,once
CASSLFLGGGRADTQYF,TGTGCCAGCAGCTTATTTTTGGGGGGGGGCCGCGCAGATACGCAGTATTTT,NA,TRBJ2-3,TRBV7-8,NA
CASGSGQSSNQPQHF,TGTGCTAGTGGTTCAGGGCAGTCTAGCAATCAGCCCCAGCATTTT,NA,TRBJ1-5,TRBV12-5,NA
CASSVGGEETQYF,TGTGCCAGCAGCGTAGGCGGGGAAGAGACCCAGTACTTC,NA,TRBJ2-5,TRBV9,NA
CSANEGVNTEAFF,TGCAGCGCTAATGAAGGGGTCAACACTGAAGCTTTCTTT,NA,TRBJ1-1,TRBV20-1,NA
CASSQEGFGRGSTEAFF,TGTGCCAGCAGCCAAGAAGGGTTTGGGCGGGGGAGCACTGAAGCTTTCTTT,NA,TRBJ1-1,TRBV4-2,NA
CASSQDRAREKLFF,TGTGCCAGCAGCCAGGACAGGGCGAGGGAAAAACTGTTTTTT,TRBD1,TRBJ1-4,TRBV7-9,many
CANSLAGGGLYNEQFF,TGTGCCAACAGCTTAGCGGGGGGAGGGCTTTACAATGAGCAGTTCTTC,TRBD2,TRBJ2-1,TRBV7-2,NA
CASSGRDSPAEKLFF,TGTGCCAGCAGCGGCCGGGACAGCCCGGCTGAAAAACTGTTTTTT,TRBD1,TRBJ1-4,TRBV7-9,NA
CASSPFRRRGHEKLFF,TGTGCCAGCAGCCCCTTCCGGCGTAGAGGTCACGAAAAACTGTTTTTT,NA,TRBJ1-4,TRBV6-2/TRBV6-3,NA
CSVGQGESDTQYF,TGCAGCGTCGGACAGGGTGAGAGCGATACGCAGTATTTT,TRBD1,TRBJ2-3,TRBV29-1,few
CATKGGTESNQPQHF,TGTGCCACCAAAGGAGGTACTGAAAGCAATCAGCCCCAGCATTTT,NA,TRBJ1-5,TRBV24-1,NA
CASSLGQGNYGYTF,TGTGCCAGCAGCTTAGGGCAGGGTAACTATGGCTACACCTTC,NA,TRBJ1-2,TRBV5-6,NA
CASSSNPNYGYTF,TGCGCCAGCAGCTCTAATCCGAACTATGGCTACACCTTC,NA,TRBJ1-2,TRBV5-1,NA
CSGGTNTEAFF,TGCAGTGGGGGCACCAACACTGAAGCTTTCTTT,NA,TRBJ1-1,TRBV20-1,NA
CASREGLNTEAFF,TGTGCCAGCAGGGAGGGACTGAACACTGAAGCTTTCTTT,NA,TRBJ1-1,TRBV6-5,NA
CASSTGGPFNEQFF,TGCGCCAGCAGCACAGGGGGACCATTCAATGAGCAGTTCTTC,TRBD1,TRBJ2-1,TRBV10-2,NA
CASSPLSGLPSGDNTGELFF,TGTGCCAGCTCACCACTTTCCGGGCTGCCCTCAGGGGATAACACCGGGGAGCTGTTTTTT,NA,TRBJ2-2,TRBV18,NA
CAIGEPEDGNTIYF,TGTGCCATCGGGGAACCGGAGGATGGAAACACCATATATTTT,NA,TRBJ1-3,TRBV10-3,few
CSAGQLYNEQFF,TGCAGCGCGGGACAGTTATACAATGAGCAGTTCTTC,TRBD1,TRBJ2-1,TRBV29-1,NA